This T cell receptor beta chain stems from a study of blood T cell repertoires in COVID-19. Study at large: Samples came from the United States, Italy and Spain, spanning acute and convalescent COVID-19.

Clones were read by immunoSEQ multiplex PCR, and TCRdb kept only the in-frame ones, dropping some. Of 250,000 to 300,000 clones listed, 85% to 90% are singletons. Trimming took 1 base from V and 7 from J, leaving 8 bases between them. CDR3 length equals 13 residues. Germline values: CDR1 SGHAT, CDR2 FQDESV (reference sequence). The source of this sequence is a woman between 35 and 50 years old who had recovered from COVID-19. The sequenced sample was peripheral blood. The chain couples TRBV11-1 to TRBJ1-5, with no clear D. The DNA of the CDR3 is TGTGCCAGCAGCTTAGAAAGGGAGCAGCCCCAGCATTTT. Translated: CASSLEREQPQHF. The full variable domain, in which reference TRBV11-1 and TRBJ1-5 provide the parts outside the CDR3, is EAEVAQSPRYKITEKSQAVAFWCDPISGHATLYWYRQILGQGPELLVQFQDESVVDDSQLPKDRFSAERLKGVDSTLKIQPAELGDSAMYLCASSLEREQPQHFGDGTRLSIL.